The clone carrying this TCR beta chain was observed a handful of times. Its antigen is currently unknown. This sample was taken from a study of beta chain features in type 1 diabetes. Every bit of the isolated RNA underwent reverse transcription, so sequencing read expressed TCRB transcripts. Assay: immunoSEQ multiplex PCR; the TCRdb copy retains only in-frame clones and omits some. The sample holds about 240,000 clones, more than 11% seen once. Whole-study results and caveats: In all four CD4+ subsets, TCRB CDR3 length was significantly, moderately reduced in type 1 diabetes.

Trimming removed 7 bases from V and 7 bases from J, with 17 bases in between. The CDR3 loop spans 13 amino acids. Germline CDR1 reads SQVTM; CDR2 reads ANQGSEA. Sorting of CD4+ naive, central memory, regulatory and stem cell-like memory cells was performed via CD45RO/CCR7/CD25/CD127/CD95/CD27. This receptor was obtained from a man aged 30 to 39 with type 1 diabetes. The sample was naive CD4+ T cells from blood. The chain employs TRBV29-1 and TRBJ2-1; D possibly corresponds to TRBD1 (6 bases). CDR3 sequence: CSAAGVERNEQFF. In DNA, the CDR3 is TGCAGCGCGGCAGGGGTCGAAAGGAATGAGCAGTTCTTC.